This section outlines one T cell receptor (beta chain) sequence together with its context. TCRdb re-derived calls from the 5' RACE reads in MiXCR, one entry per CDR3 protein. The table shows 550,000 to 800,000 distinct CDR3 sequences, with roughly 6.6% occurring only once. This sample was taken from a study of identical twins. V was pared by 7 bases and J by 4 bases, with 6 bases between. CDR3 length equals 11 residues. The sample also formed part of further work on yellow fever vaccine responses in identical twins. That study adds: Twins showed a vaccine T cell response that reportedly seemed partly convergent, partly personalized.

Sequencing used PBMCs. This TCR was recovered from a woman aged 18-29 years in good health. The chain carries TRBV12-3 or TRBV12-4 and TRBJ2-3; the D gene is possibly TRBD2 (5 bases). The CDR3 DNA sequence: TGTGCCAGCACTAGCTCAGATACGCAGTATTTT. This translates into CASTSSDTQYF.